This entry lists 12 T cell receptor beta chains sequenced from one sample in a study of shared clonotypes between healthy human individuals. This table comes from immunoSEQ multiplex PCR, and its TCRdb copy is limited to in-frame clones, with some not included. The sample consists of 550,000 to 850,000 clones, around 77% of them appearing once. The sequenced sample was memory CD4+ T cells sorted from blood. The subset: CD45RA-negative fraction. All receptors come from a woman under 40 in good health.

This chain links TRBV6-5 with TRBJ2-4, with 8 bases that match TRBD1. Germline trimming cut 6 bases from V and 9 bases from J; bases unmatched to any gene: 7. Germline CDR1 reads MNHEY; CDR2 reads SVGAGI. This CDR3 is 13 amino acids long. Written as DNA, the CDR3 is TGTGCCAGCAGCCCCGGACAGGGTATCATTCAGTACTTC. Protein sequence: CASSPGQGIIQYF.

Concerning this clone itself: Other DNA sequences in the same sample also yield this CDR3. The V call is TRBV5-1, the J call TRBJ2-1; possibly TRBD2 for D (6 bases). V lost 0 bases and J 3 bases, leaving 10 bases between the germline ends. This CDR3 spans 15 amino acids. The germline V gene encodes CDR1 SGHRS and CDR2 YFSETQ. The CDR3 loop is CASSLDLASYNEQFF. The CDR3 coding sequence is TGCGCCAGCAGCTTGGATCTAGCGAGCTACAATGAGCAGTTCTTC.

The V and J genes are TRBV5-6 and TRBJ2-7; the D is unclear. Deletions cut 0 bases from V and 0 bases from J, with 7 bases between. Germline assignment: CDR1 SGHDT and CDR2 YYEEEE. The CDR3 has 14 amino acids. CDR3 residues: CASSLERISYEQYF. CDR3 sequence (DNA): TGTGCCAGCAGCTTGGAGAGGATCTCCTACGAGCAGTACTTC. Combining the CDR3 with reference TRBV5-6 and TRBJ2-7 gives the whole variable domain DAGVTQSPTHLIKTRGQQVTLRCSPKSGHDTVSWYQQALGQGPQFIFQYYEEEERQRGNFPDRFSGHQFPNYSSELNVNALLLGDSALYLCASSLERISYEQYFGPGTRLTVT.

Sample share makes this clone medium-sized. The chain is built from TRBV5-1 and TRBJ2-2; 8 nucleotides line up with TRBD1. Trimming at V came to 3 bases and at J to 5 bases, leaving 15 bases not matched to a gene. Germline assignment: CDR1 SGHRS and CDR2 YFSETQ. This CDR3 spans 18 amino acids. CDR3 sequence reads: CASSSIPGGAIGTGELFF. CDR3 in DNA: TGCGCCAGCAGCTCTATCCCAGGGGGCGCGATAGGAACCGGGGAGCTGTTTTTT.

At least ten counts were recorded for this clone. The chain combines TRBV4-2 with TRBJ2-7, with 10 bases matching TRBD2. Germline trimming cut 0 bases from V and 5 bases from J; bases unmatched to any gene: 7. Germline V gene lookup returns CDR1 LGHNA and CDR2 YNFKEQ. This CDR3 spans 16 amino acids. Here the CDR3 DNA reads TGTGCCAGCAGCCAAGAAGGAGCGGGAGGGCCGAACGAGCAGTACTTC. It translates to CASSQEGAGGPNEQYF.

The CDR3 coding sequence is TGTGCCAGCAGTGCCCCTTGGGGGGAAAAACTGTTTTTT. This translates into CASSAPWGEKLFF. This chain connects TRBV6-1 to TRBJ1-4; possible D gene TRBD1, 5 bases. Germline V lookup: CDR1 MNHNS, CDR2 SASEGT. There are 13 residues in the CDR3. V was cut by 4 bases and J by 8 bases, with 11 bases left in between.

The chain couples TRBV10-1 to TRBJ2-3; 10 nucleotides line up with TRBD2. This CDR3 region has 15 residues. Germline V lookup: CDR1 WNHNN, CDR2 SYGVQD (reference sequence). V was pared by 4 bases and J by 7 bases, with 8 bases of the junction left unmatched. DNA of the CDR3: TGCGCCAGCAGTGGACAGCTAGCGGGAGAATATACGCAGTATTTT. Translated, it gives CASSGQLAGEYTQYF.

This clone has a handful of counts. The J gene is TRBJ2-3, the V gene TRBV19; maybe TRBD2 (6 bases). This CDR3 has 15 residues. CDR1 and CDR2 from the germline V gene are LNHDA and SQIVND (reference sequence). Trimming removed 8 bases from V and 2 bases from J, with 17 bases in between. The CDR3 is CASGEVAASTDTQYF. In DNA, the CDR3 is TGTGCCAGTGGAGAGGTAGCGGCATCCACAGATACGCAGTATTTT.

The chain joins TRBV5-1 to TRBJ2-1; a possible D gene is TRBD2 (5 bases). The CDR3 is 15 amino acids. V lost 2 bases to trimming and J lost 0 bases, with 9 bases between them. The germline V gene encodes CDR1 SGHRS and CDR2 YFSETQ. The CDR3: CASSLGGGSYNEQFF. The CDR3, as DNA: TGCGCCAGCAGCTTAGGCGGAGGCTCCTACAATGAGCAGTTCTTC.

This rearrangement joins TRBV6-1 to TRBJ2-7; possibly TRBD2 for D (6 bases). Germline-derived CDR1 and CDR2 are MNHNS and SASEGT. The CDR3 consists of 13 residues. Trimming removed 3 bases from V and 9 bases from J, with 15 bases in between. In DNA, the CDR3 is TGTGCCAGCAGTGAGTCTCGGGGGTTCTCGCAGTACTTC. This encodes CASSESRGFSQYF.

In its sample, this clone was seen a few times. V and J are TRBV5-4 and TRBJ1-1, with D possibly TRBD1 on 5 matching bases. The CDR3 is made up of 11 amino acids. V lost 0 bases to trimming and J lost 10 bases, with 7 bases between them. Germline V gene sequence: CDR1 SGHNT, CDR2 YYREEE (reference sequence). The CDR3 here is CASSLGGLAFF. DNA of the CDR3: TGTGCCAGCAGCTTGGGGGGGTTAGCTTTCTTT. The whole variable domain, filled in from reference TRBV5-4 and TRBJ1-1, reads ETGVTQSPTHLIKTRGQQVTLRCSSQSGHNTVSWYQQALGQGPQFIFQYYREEENGRGNFPPRFSGLQFPNYSSELNVNALELDDSALYLCASSLGGLAFFGQGTRLTVV.

This chain uses TRBV21-1 with TRBJ2-7. TRBV21-1 is flagged as a pseudogene. The length of the CDR3 is 12 residues. CDR3 protein: CASSKVGDEQYF. As DNA, the CDR3 is TGTGCCAGCAGCAAAGTCGGCGACGAGCAGTACTTC.